The sequence of this T cell receptor beta chain was determined in a study of cytomegalovirus exposure and HLA in healthy donors. Primers included in the PCR were 60 Vbeta and 13 Jbeta primers. The table came from immunoSEQ multiplex PCR; TCRdb's copy has only in-frame clones and leaves some out. The top ten clones hold more than 12% of a sample with 150,000 to 200,000 clones, almost 80% of them seen once. Deletions cut 0 bases from V and 2 bases from J, with 16 bases between. The germline V gene encodes CDR1 LGHNA and CDR2 YNFKEQ. CDR3 length: 17 residues. This TCR was recovered from a man in his fifties in good health and CMV-seropositive. The chain couples TRBV4-2 to TRBJ2-5, with TRBD1 as a possible D gene (7 bases). The sequenced sample consisted of PBMCs. CDR3: CASSQDRGGGGQETQYF. The CDR3 DNA is TGTGCCAGCAGCCAAGATCGTGGAGGGGGCGGACAAGAGACCCAGTACTTC.